The present T cell receptor beta chain was sequenced within a study of blood T cells in healthy people across ages. Study-wide results and caveats: There were more naive CD4+ cells and higher diversity in long-lived donors than in aged donors.

V was pared by 6 bases and J by 8 bases, with 21 bases between. Germline V lookup: CDR1 WSHSY, CDR2 SAAADI. The CDR3 consists of 15 residues. This clonotype was counted once. The antigen remains undetermined. A J-beta primer mix and a sample-barcoded 5' primer were used in a second PCR of about 6 to 12 cycles. TCRdb reprocessed the 5' RACE reads with MiXCR, giving one entry per CDR3 protein. The sample includes about 640,000 distinct CDR3 sequences, under 70% of them seen just once. This TCR was sampled from a man aged 60-69 years in good health. The chain is built from TRBV10-2 and TRBJ2-3, with D tentatively TRBD1 or TRBD2 (6 bases each). Sequenced sample: blood. The CDR3 here is CASSLGPAEGVTQYF. The CDR3 bases are TGCGCCAGCAGCCTGGGACCAGCGGAGGGGGTTACGCAGTATTTT.